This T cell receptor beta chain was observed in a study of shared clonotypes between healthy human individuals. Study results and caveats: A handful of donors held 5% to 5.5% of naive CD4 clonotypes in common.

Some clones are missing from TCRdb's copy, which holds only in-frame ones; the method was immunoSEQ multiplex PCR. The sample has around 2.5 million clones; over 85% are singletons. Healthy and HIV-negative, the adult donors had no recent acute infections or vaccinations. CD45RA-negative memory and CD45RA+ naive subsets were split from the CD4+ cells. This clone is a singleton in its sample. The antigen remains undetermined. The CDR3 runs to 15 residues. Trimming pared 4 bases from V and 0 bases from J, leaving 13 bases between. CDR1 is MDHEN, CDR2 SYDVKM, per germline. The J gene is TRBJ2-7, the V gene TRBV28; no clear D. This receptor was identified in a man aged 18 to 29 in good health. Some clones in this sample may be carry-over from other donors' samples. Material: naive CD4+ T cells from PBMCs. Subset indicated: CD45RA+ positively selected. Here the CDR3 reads CASSSPTESSYEQYF. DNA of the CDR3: TGTGCCAGCAGTTCTCCGACTGAGAGCTCCTACGAGCAGTACTTC.